Presented here are 23 T cell receptor beta chains from one specimen sequenced in a study of T cell responses to AZD1222 COVID-19 vaccine. Here immunoSEQ multiplex PCR was the method, and the copy in TCRdb shows in-frame clones only, minus some. The sample holds about 100,000 clones; 88% are singletons and the top ten take about 1.8%. Source: peripheral blood, taken on day 0 of AZD1222 vaccination. These receptors all stem from an adult in good health.

The chain couples TRBV19 to TRBJ1-2; D not resolved. CDR3 length: 14 amino acids. Germline V lookup: CDR1 LNHDA, CDR2 SQIVND (reference sequence). V was trimmed by 3 bases and J by 8 bases, leaving 16 bases between them. The CDR3 DNA reads as TGTGCCAGTAGTATCTCGATAGAATCGAGAGGCTACACCTTC. It translates to CASSISIESRGYTF.

J is TRBJ2-7 and V is TRBV3-1 (or the pseudogene TRBV3-2); D is unclear. V was pared by 0 bases and J by 3 bases, with 3 bases between. The CDR3 is 12 amino acids. Germline lookup yields CDR1 LGHDT and CDR2 YNNKEL (reference sequence). CDR3 DNA: TGTGCCAGCAGCCAAGAACGCTACGAGCAGTACTTC. It encodes CASSQERYEQYF.

The chain recombines TRBV5-1 with TRBJ1-1; D may be TRBD1 (5 bases). This CDR3 region has 12 residues. Looked up from germline, CDR1 is SGHRS and CDR2 is YFSETQ. The V end was cut by 2 bases, the J end by 5 bases, with 7 bases between. The chain's CDR3 is CASSFGGTEAFF. In nucleotides, the CDR3 is TGCGCCAGCAGCTTTGGGGGGACTGAAGCTTTCTTT.

V is TRBV12-5 and J is TRBJ2-7; unclear D gene. CDR3 size: 13 residues. Germline CDR1 LGHNT, CDR2 FRNRAP. Between the trimmed V and J ends, which lost 0 bases and 3 bases, there was a span of 6 bases. CDR3 sequence: CASGLVNGYEQYF. The CDR3, as DNA: TGTGCTAGTGGTTTGGTAAACGGCTACGAGCAGTACTTC.

For the CDR3, the DNA is TGCGCCAGCAGCTTGGAGGGGGCAAGGACCGGAAACACCATATATTTT. Amino acid sequence: CASSLEGARTGNTIYF. The chain couples TRBV5-1 to TRBJ1-3; 7 positions match TRBD1. The germline CDR1 and CDR2 sequences are SGHRS and YFSETQ. V was clipped by 0 bases and J by 4 bases; unmatched bases: 7. The CDR3 covers 16 residues.

This clone was recorded a few times. The chain joins TRBV10-3 to TRBJ2-7, with D unresolved. V was cut by 11 bases and J by 3 bases, with 17 bases left in between. CDR3 length equals 13 residues. Germline-derived CDR1 and CDR2 are ENHRY and SYGVKD. The CDR3 sequence: CASRVTGGYEQYF. CDR3 sequence (DNA): TGTGCCTCCCGGGTGACGGGCGGCTACGAGCAGTACTTC.

DNA for the CDR3: TGTGCCAGCAGTTCCCTGCCGGGACAGAGGAACTATGGCTACACCTTC. Residues: CASSSLPGQRNYGYTF. This sequence joins TRBV28 and TRBJ1-2, with 7 bases matching TRBD1. The V and J ends lost 4 bases and 2 bases, in that order; junction bases with no gene match: 10. The CDR3 consists of 16 residues. Per the germline V gene, CDR1 is MDHEN and CDR2 is SYDVKM.

The chain uses TRBV7-8 and TRBJ1-2; 7 nucleotides line up with TRBD1. The CDR3 length is 15 residues. The V and J ends lost 3 bases and 6 bases, in that order; junction bases with no gene match: 10. The germline V gene encodes CDR1 SGHVS and CDR2 FQNEAQ. The CDR3, as DNA: TGTGCCAGCAGCTTGGGGGCAGGGGGTCCCGATGGCTACACCTTC. Amino acid sequence: CASSLGAGGPDGYTF.

This chain links TRBV5-1 with TRBJ1-2; D not resolved. Trimming cost V 5 bases and J 6 bases, with 11 bases left between them. The CDR3 loop spans 12 amino acids. Per germline, CDR1 SGHRS and CDR2 YFSETQ. DNA for the CDR3: TGCGCCAGCAGACAAGGGATGGATGGCTACACCTTC. Translating it yields CASRQGMDGYTF.

This clone appeared once. The V gene is TRBV24-1, the J gene TRBJ2-7, with D perhaps matching TRBD1 (6 bases). Between the trimmed V and J ends, which lost 2 bases and 2 bases, there was a span of 9 bases. This CDR3 region has 14 residues. Germline assignment: CDR1 KGHDR and CDR2 SFDVKD. CDR3 DNA: TGTGCCACCAGTGATTCCAGGGGAACCTACGAGCAGTACTTC. Translation: CATSDSRGTYEQYF.

The CDR3 region has the DNA TGCGCCAGCAGCCAAGCTCCTGACAGGGTCCAAAGTGGAAACACCATATATTTT. Residues: CASSQAPDRVQSGNTIYF. The chain links TRBV4-1 to TRBJ1-3, with 7 positions matching TRBD1. The CDR3 has 18 amino acids. Germline assignment: CDR1 MGHRA and CDR2 YSYEKL. Trimming cost V 1 base and J 3 bases; bases outside gene matches: 12.

This clone was observed once. The chain links TRBV6-4 to TRBJ1-6; D is ambiguous. Deletions cut 5 bases from V and 5 bases from J, with 7 bases between. Germline-derived CDR1 and CDR2 are MRHNA and SNTAGT. The CDR3 has 13 residues. The CDR3 loop reads CASSSEDNSPLHF. CDR3 bases: TGTGCCAGCAGTTCAGAAGATAATTCACCCCTCCACTTT.

This clone is a singleton in its sample. CDR3 loop: CASSSRQGGDTIYF. DNA for the CDR3: TGTGCCAGCAGCTCTCGACAGGGCGGAGACACCATATATTTT. This chain links TRBV11-2 with TRBJ1-3; 7 positions agree with TRBD1. The CDR3 has 14 residues. V gave up 4 bases and J gave up 8 bases; unmatched junction bases: 8. CDR1 is SGHAT and CDR2 is FQNNGV in the germline V gene.

The chain couples TRBV6-1 to TRBJ2-7; 8 bases agree with TRBD1. The CDR3 is made up of 16 amino acids. The V segment lost 1 base and the J segment 0 bases; nucleotides outside the gene matches: 5. CDR1 and CDR2 from the germline V gene are MNHNS and SASEGT. This chain's CDR3 is CASSEVRGRSSYEQYF. CDR3 DNA: TGTGCCAGCAGTGAAGTCAGGGGGCGAAGCTCCTACGAGCAGTACTTC.

The chain recombines TRBV27 with TRBJ1-4; a weak D match, TRBD1 (6 bases). V was pared by 7 bases and J by 10 bases, with 13 bases between. The length of the CDR3 is 12 residues. From germline, CDR1 is MNHEY and CDR2 SMNVEV (reference sequence). CDR3 nucleotides: TGTGCCAGCAAACAGGGTCTCGGAAAACTGTTTTTT. Translating it yields CASKQGLGKLFF.

The chain combines TRBV25-1 with TRBJ2-5; possibly TRBD1 or TRBD2 for D (5 bases each). The CDR3 loop spans 15 amino acids. Germline V gene lookup returns CDR1 MGHDK and CDR2 SYGVNS. With 8 bases removed from V and 4 bases from J, the gap between germline ends came to 20 bases. The CDR3 nucleotides read TGTGCCAGCGCACGGCGGGCAGGTGGGGCAGAGACCCAGTACTTC. Its protein product is CASARRAGGAETQYF.

The V gene is TRBV5-4, the J gene TRBJ1-2, with unresolved D. V shed 0 bases and J shed 7 bases, with 16 bases lying between them. CDR3 length equals 15 residues. CDR1 and CDR2 from the germline V gene are SGHNT and YYREEE (reference sequence). In nucleotides, the CDR3 is TGTGCCAGCAGCTTGGCCGGCAGGAATTACGGTGGCTACACCTTC. It is translated as CASSLAGRNYGGYTF.

V and J are TRBV3-1 (or the pseudogene TRBV3-2) and TRBJ2-4; no clear D gene. V lost 0 bases and J 5 bases, leaving 5 bases between the germline ends. The CDR3 is 13 amino acids. Germline V gene sequence: CDR1 LGHDT, CDR2 YNNKEL (reference sequence). The DNA for the CDR3 is TGTGCCAGCAGCCAAGATGCCCAAAACATTCAGTACTTC. Translated: CASSQDAQNIQYF.

The chain is built from TRBV2 and TRBJ2-5; D gene ambiguous. The CDR3 has 15 amino acids. The germline CDR1 and CDR2 sequences are SNHLY and FYNNEI. With 0 bases removed from V and 1 base from J, the gap between germline ends came to 9 bases. The CDR3 DNA is TGTGCCAGCAGTGAAGCGTTAGTAGGCCAAGAGACCCAGTACTTC. This sequence encodes CASSEALVGQETQYF.

This clone was observed a single time. This sequence joins TRBV27 and TRBJ1-4, with no clear D. The CDR3 is 13 residues long. Per the germline V gene, CDR1 is MNHEY and CDR2 is SMNVEV (reference sequence). Trimming pared 5 bases from V and 5 bases from J, leaving 9 bases between. The CDR3 DNA is TGTGCCAGCAGTCTCCTTCGAAATGAAAAACTGTTTTTT. Protein sequence: CASSLLRNEKLFF.

This rearrangement joins TRBV28 to TRBJ1-5, with a weak D call TRBD1 (6 bases). This CDR3 has 12 residues. The germline V and J ends were trimmed by 5 bases and 6 bases, with 8 bases remaining between them. Germline V gene lookup returns CDR1 MDHEN and CDR2 SYDVKM. The CDR3 nucleotides are TGTGCCAGCAGTACAGGGCTTCAGCCCCAGCATTTT. Translation: CASSTGLQPQHF.

CDR3 DNA sequence: TGTGCCAGCAGCGGACGGTTCGGGGAGCTGTTTTTT. Its translation: CASSGRFGELFF. The chain uses TRBV7-9 and TRBJ2-2; D not certain. The germline V and J ends were trimmed by 5 bases and 7 bases, with 8 bases remaining between them. Germline lookup yields CDR1 SEHNR and CDR2 FQNEAQ (reference sequence). The CDR3 consists of 12 residues.

The genes are TRBV7-2 and TRBJ1-1; D is ambiguous. The CDR3 spans 13 residues. Germline CDR1 reads SGHTA; CDR2 reads FQGNSA. Trimming cost V 1 base and J 1 base, with 4 bases left between them. DNA for the CDR3: TGTGCCAGCAGCTTAGAGGGGAACACTGAAGCTTTCTTT. Its protein product is CASSLEGNTEAFF. The full variable domain, completed using reference TRBV7-2 and TRBJ1-1, is GAGVSQSPSNKVTEKGKDVELRCDPISGHTALYWYRQSLGQGLEFLIYFQGNSAPDKSGLPSDRFSAERTGGSVSTLTIQRTQQEDSAVYLCASSLEGNTEAFFGQGTRLTVV.